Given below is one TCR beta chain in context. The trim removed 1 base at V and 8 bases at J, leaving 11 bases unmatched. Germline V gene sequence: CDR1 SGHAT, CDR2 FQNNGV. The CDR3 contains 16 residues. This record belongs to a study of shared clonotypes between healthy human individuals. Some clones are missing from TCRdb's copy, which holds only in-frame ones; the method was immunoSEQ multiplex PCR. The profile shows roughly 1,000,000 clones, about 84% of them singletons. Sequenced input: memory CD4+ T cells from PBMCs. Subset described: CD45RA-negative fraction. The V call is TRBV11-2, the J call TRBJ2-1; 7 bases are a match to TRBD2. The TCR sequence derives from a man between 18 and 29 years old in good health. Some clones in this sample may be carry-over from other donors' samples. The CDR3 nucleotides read TGTGCCAGCAGCTTAGGGTCATTGGGCGGGAGCGATGAGCAGTTCTTC. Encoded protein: CASSLGSLGGSDEQFF.